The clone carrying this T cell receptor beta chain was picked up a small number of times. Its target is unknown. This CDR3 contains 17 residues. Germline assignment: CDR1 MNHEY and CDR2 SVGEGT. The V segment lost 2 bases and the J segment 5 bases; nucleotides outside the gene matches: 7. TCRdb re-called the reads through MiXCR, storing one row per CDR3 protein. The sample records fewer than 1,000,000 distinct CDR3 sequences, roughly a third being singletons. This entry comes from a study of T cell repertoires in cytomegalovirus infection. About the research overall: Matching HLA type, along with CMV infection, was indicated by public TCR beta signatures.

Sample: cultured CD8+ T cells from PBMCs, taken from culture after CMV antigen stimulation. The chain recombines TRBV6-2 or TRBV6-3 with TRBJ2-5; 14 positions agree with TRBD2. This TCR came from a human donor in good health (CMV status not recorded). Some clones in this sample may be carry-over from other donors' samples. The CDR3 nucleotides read TGTGCCAGCAGTTACCCGACTAGCGGGGGGGAGGTGGAGACCCAGTACTTC. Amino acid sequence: CASSYPTSGGEVETQYF.